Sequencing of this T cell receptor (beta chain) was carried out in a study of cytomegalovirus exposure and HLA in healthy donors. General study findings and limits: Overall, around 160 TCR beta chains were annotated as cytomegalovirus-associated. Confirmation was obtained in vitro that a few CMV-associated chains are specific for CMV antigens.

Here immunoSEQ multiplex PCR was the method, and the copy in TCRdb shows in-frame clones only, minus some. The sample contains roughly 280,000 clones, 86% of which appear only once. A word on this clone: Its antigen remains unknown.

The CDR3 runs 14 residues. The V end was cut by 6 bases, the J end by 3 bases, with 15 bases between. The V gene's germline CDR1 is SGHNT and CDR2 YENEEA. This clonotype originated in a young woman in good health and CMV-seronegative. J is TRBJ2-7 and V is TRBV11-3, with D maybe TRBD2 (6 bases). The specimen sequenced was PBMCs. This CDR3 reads CASSLAPGYYEQYF. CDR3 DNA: TGTGCCAGCAGTCTAGCGCCAGGGTACTACGAGCAGTACTTC. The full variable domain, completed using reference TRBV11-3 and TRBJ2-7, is EAGVVQSPRYKIIEKKQPVAFWCNPISGHNTLYWYLQNLGQGPELLIRYENEEAVDDSQLPKDRFSAERLKGVDSTLKIQPAELGDSAVYLCASSLAPGYYEQYFGPGTRLTVT.